This passage covers 23 T cell receptor beta chains from one sample sequenced in a study of CD8 T cells in ankylosing spondylitis. TCRdb re-called the 5' RACE reads with MiXCR, one entry per CDR3 protein. This sample carries roughly 64,000 distinct CDR3 sequences, over 5% of them seen once, and the ten largest clones take under 6%. Sequenced input: synovial fluid, either unsorted or a sorted T cell fraction (not recorded which). The receptors shown here come from a male donor with ankylosing spondylitis.

This clonotype was seen only a few times. In DNA form, the CDR3 reads TGTGCCAGCAGCTGGAATCCGGGTCCCTACGAGCAGTACTTC. It yields the protein CASSWNPGPYEQYF. This chain links TRBV5-8 with TRBJ2-7; the D is unclear. CDR1 and CDR2 from the germline V gene are SGHTS and YDEGEE. The CDR3 sequence is 14 residues long. Trimming stripped 3 bases from V and 2 bases from J, with 12 bases between.

This clonotype was seen only a few times. This chain uses TRBV20-1 with TRBJ2-3; 10 bases line up with TRBD2. This CDR3 has 15 amino acids. Trimming cost V 6 bases and J 4 bases; bases outside gene matches: 10. The germline V gene has CDR1 DFQATT and CDR2 SNEGSKA (reference sequence). CDR3 loop: CSAPKRLAGSDTQYF. In DNA form, the CDR3 reads TGCAGTGCCCCTAAGAGACTAGCGGGTTCAGATACGCAGTATTTT.

This chain uses TRBV20-1 with TRBJ2-5; D not resolved. The V end was cut by 7 bases, the J end by 2 bases, with 8 bases between. Germline values: CDR1 DFQATT, CDR2 SNEGSKA (reference sequence). There are 11 residues in the CDR3. The CDR3, as DNA: TGCAGTGTGAGGAAACAAGAGACCCAGTACTTC. Residues: CSVRKQETQYF.

This clonotype rates as medium-sized (0.01 to 0.1%). The chain has TRBV6-1 and TRBJ2-3, with D tentatively TRBD1 or TRBD2 (5 bases each). The CDR3 runs to 15 residues. Trimming removed 10 bases at V and 4 bases at J, with 21 bases between. Germline V lookup: CDR1 MNHNS, CDR2 SASEGT. The CDR3 loop is CATGQPRGPPDTQYF. The DNA for the CDR3 is TGTGCCACCGGCCAACCAAGGGGACCCCCAGATACGCAGTATTTT.

This clonotype appeared many times. This chain connects TRBV7-2 to TRBJ2-1, with 10 bases aligning to TRBD2. CDR3 length: 14 residues. Germline V gene sequence: CDR1 SGHTA, CDR2 FQGNSA. Unmatched junction bases numbered 7, after V lost 4 bases and J lost 10 bases. The CDR3 protein is CASSYASGSWEQFF. As DNA, the CDR3 is TGTGCCAGCAGCTACGCTAGCGGGAGTTGGGAGCAGTTCTTC.

The chain is built from TRBV28 and TRBJ2-5; the D gene is possibly TRBD2 (7 bases). Trimming cost V 5 bases and J 5 bases, with 12 bases left between them. CDR1 is MDHEN, CDR2 SYDVKM, per germline. This CDR3 spans 13 amino acids. The CDR3 is CASSRGAPETQYF. The CDR3 DNA follows: TGTGCCAGCAGTCGGGGGGCCCCTGAGACCCAGTACTTC.

This clonotype was observed a handful of times. The chain employs TRBV27 and TRBJ1-3; 10 positions agree with TRBD1. Germline trimming cut 6 bases from V and 4 bases from J; bases unmatched to any gene: 3. Looked up from germline, CDR1 is MNHEY and CDR2 is SMNVEV (reference sequence). The CDR3 runs to 14 residues. The CDR3 loop is CASSPGQGGNTIYF. The CDR3 coding sequence is TGTGCCAGCAGCCCGGGACAGGGGGGAAACACCATATATTTT.

This clonotype has a handful of counts. V usage is TRBV4-1 and J usage is TRBJ2-1; TRBD1 agrees at 9 bases. Germline-derived CDR1 and CDR2 are MGHRA and YSYEKL. The J segment lost 2 bases and the V segment lost 6 bases, leaving 5 bases of the junction unmatched. The CDR3 spans 15 residues. The CDR3 reads CASRGTGGTYNEQFF. The CDR3 DNA sequence: TGCGCCAGCAGGGGTACAGGGGGCACCTACAATGAGCAGTTCTTC.

There are many counts of this clonotype. V is TRBV12-3 or TRBV12-4 and J is TRBJ2-1; 9 bases align to TRBD1. V was clipped by 7 bases and J by 6 bases; unmatched bases: 13. There are 16 residues in the CDR3. The CDR3: CASNPRGGQGSNEQFF. For the CDR3, the DNA is TGTGCCAGCAATCCCAGGGGCGGACAGGGGAGCAATGAGCAGTTCTTC.

This clonotype occurred a few times. V is TRBV2 and J is TRBJ2-7; possibly TRBD1 or TRBD2 for D (6 bases each). Germline-derived CDR1 and CDR2 are SNHLY and FYNNEI. The CDR3 contains 16 residues. V gave up 5 bases and J gave up 5 bases, with 22 bases separating them. The chain's CDR3 is CASSQGLAPSFDEQYF. As DNA, the CDR3 is TGTGCCAGCAGTCAGGGGCTAGCGCCGTCCTTCGACGAGCAGTACTTC.

This clonotype was seen a handful of times. The rearrangement links TRBV5-1 to TRBJ2-7, with TRBD2 matching 9 bases. Germline lookup yields CDR1 SGHRS and CDR2 YFSETQ. The trim removed 2 bases at V and 3 bases at J, leaving 6 bases unmatched. This CDR3 contains 15 residues. CDR3 region: CASSFAGGSFYEQYF. In nucleotides, the CDR3 is TGCGCCAGCAGCTTCGCGGGAGGGAGCTTCTACGAGCAGTACTTC. The complete variable domain, with remaining parts taken from reference TRBV5-1 and TRBJ2-7, reads KAGVTQTPRYLIKTRGQQVTLSCSPISGHRSVSWYQQTPGQGLQFLFEYFSETQRNKGNFPGRFSGRQFSNSRSEMNVSTLELGDSALYLCASSFAGGSFYEQYFGPGTRLTVT.

This clonotype was counted at least ten times. This chain joins TRBV12-3 or TRBV12-4 and TRBJ1-5; D is unclear. The V gene lost 3 bases and the J gene lost 3 bases, with 6 bases spanning the gap. This CDR3 is 13 amino acids long. The CDR3 DNA reads as TGTGCCAGCAGTTTCGGCCCCAATCAGCCCCAGCATTTT. Amino acids: CASSFGPNQPQHF.

This clonotype has at least ten counts. The chain has TRBV6-6 and TRBJ2-7; tentatively, D is TRBD2 (6 bases). CDR3 length: 13 residues. The V gene lost 2 bases and the J gene lost 5 bases, with 10 bases spanning the gap. Germline CDR1 reads MNHNY; CDR2 reads SVGAGI (reference sequence). Here the CDR3 DNA reads TGTGCCAGCAGTTACAGGAGGGCAGACGAGCAGTACTTC. The encoded protein is CASSYRRADEQYF.

The chain joins TRBV3-2 to TRBJ2-1; the table assigns TRBD1, which was not confirmed against the DNA. TRBV3-2 is described as a pseudogene. The CDR3 runs to 18 residues. CDR3 region: CASTPPTPVLDSYNEQFF. DNA of the CDR3: TGTGCCAGCACCCCTCCGACCCCAGTCCTTGACTCCTACAATGAGCAGTTCTTC.

This chain uses TRBV27 with TRBJ2-7; tentatively, D is TRBD1 (6 bases). Trimming left V 5 bases short and J 1 base short, with 12 bases between. The CDR3 contains 14 residues. Germline V gene lookup returns CDR1 MNHEY and CDR2 SMNVEV (reference sequence). CDR3: CASSMDRISYEQYF. DNA of the CDR3: TGTGCCAGCAGTATGGACAGAATATCCTACGAGCAGTACTTC.

This clonotype was picked up many times. The V and J genes are TRBV29-1 and TRBJ1-1; D is uncertain. The CDR3 runs 13 residues. The V gene's germline CDR1 is SQVTM and CDR2 ANQGSEA. Trimming cost V 3 bases and J 1 base, with 9 bases left between them. The CDR3, as DNA: TGCAGCGTTGATCGGACGGGGAACACTGAAGCTTTCTTT. It specifies CSVDRTGNTEAFF.

The genes are TRBV29-1 and TRBJ1-2; possibly TRBD1 for D (6 bases). This CDR3 is built from 15 residues. CDR1 and CDR2 from the germline V gene are SQVTM and ANQGSEA. Between the trimmed V and J ends, which lost 8 bases and 0 bases, there was a span of 19 bases. The CDR3 is CSTQGRLDSNYGYTF. For the CDR3, the DNA is TGCAGCACACAGGGACGGCTAGACTCTAACTATGGCTACACCTTC.

The table lists this clonotype with many counts. The rearrangement uses TRBV28 and TRBJ1-4; 8 bases fit TRBD1. V was clipped by 8 bases and J by 7 bases; unmatched bases: 12. CDR3 length: 15 residues. From germline, CDR1 is MDHEN and CDR2 SYDVKM. CDR3 amino acids: CASGLWTGRGEKLFF. DNA of the CDR3: TGTGCCAGCGGGTTGTGGACAGGGAGAGGTGAAAAACTGTTTTTT.

The rearrangement links TRBV28 to TRBJ1-1, with D perhaps matching TRBD1 (6 bases). This CDR3 has 15 amino acids. V dropped 5 bases and J dropped 4 bases, with 17 bases sitting between them. CDR1 and CDR2 from the germline V gene are MDHEN and SYDVKM. CDR3 in amino acids: CASSTAAGATTEAFF. The CDR3 DNA follows: TGTGCCAGCAGTACCGCGGCAGGGGCGACCACTGAAGCTTTCTTT. Using reference TRBV28 and TRBJ1-1 for the parts outside the CDR3, the full variable domain is DVKVTQSSRYLVKRTGEKVFLECVQDMDHENMFWYRQDPGLGLRLIYFSYDVKMKEKGDIPEGYSVSREKKERFSLILESASTNQTSMYLCASSTAAGATTEAFFGQGTRLTVV.

This clonotype was counted only a few times. The rearrangement joins TRBV10-3 to TRBJ2-1; the D gene is possibly TRBD1 (5 bases). The CDR3 is 14 residues long. Germline loops: CDR1 ENHRY, CDR2 SYGVKD. The V and J ends lost 9 bases and 8 bases respectively, with 20 bases between them. For the CDR3, the DNA is TGTGCCATACGGACGGACAAAGGTGGCGATGAGCAGTTCTTC. As protein: CAIRTDKGGDEQFF.

This clonotype was seen repeatedly, ten times or more. The chain joins TRBV28 to TRBJ1-4, with D uncertain. The germline gives CDR1 MDHEN, CDR2 SYDVKM. The CDR3 has 14 residues. Trimming shortened V by 1 base and J by 7 bases, and 10 bases separated the two germline ends. CDR3 nucleotide sequence: TGTGCCAGCAGTTTATCAGTGACTCCTGAAAAACTGTTTTTT. The encoded protein is CASSLSVTPEKLFF. The variable domain in full, completed from reference TRBV28 and TRBJ1-4, reads DVKVTQSSRYLVKRTGEKVFLECVQDMDHENMFWYRQDPGLGLRLIYFSYDVKMKEKGDIPEGYSVSREKKERFSLILESASTNQTSMYLCASSLSVTPEKLFFGSGTQLSVL.

In its sample, this clonotype was seen many times. This chain's CDR3 is CASRVDRPLARNEQFF. In DNA form, the CDR3 reads TGTGCCAGCAGGGTAGACAGGCCACTAGCCCGGAATGAGCAGTTCTTC. The rearrangement uses TRBV2 and TRBJ2-1; D may be TRBD1 or TRBD2 (6 bases each). V was pared by 6 bases and J by 7 bases, with 22 bases between. This CDR3 is built from 16 residues. Germline-derived CDR1 and CDR2 are SNHLY and FYNNEI.

The gene calls are TRBV28 and TRBJ2-7; 7 positions match TRBD1. The trim removed 6 bases at V and 2 bases at J, leaving 7 bases unmatched. There are 14 residues in the CDR3. Germline assignment: CDR1 MDHEN and CDR2 SYDVKM. The CDR3 loop is CASRTTGVAYEQYF. Written as DNA, the CDR3 is TGTGCCAGCAGGACTACAGGGGTTGCCTACGAGCAGTACTTC.